This T cell receptor (beta chain) was profiled in a study of blood T cell repertoires in COVID-19. Clones were read by immunoSEQ multiplex PCR, and TCRdb kept only the in-frame ones, dropping some. The repertoire has just over 150,000 clones, approximately 86% of them found once; the top ten carry 2% to 3%. This clone turned up a few times. The TCR originated in a woman between 65 and 79 years old with acute or convalescent COVID-19. Material for sequencing was peripheral blood.

The CDR3 here is CASRGAGRAEQFF. Written as DNA, the CDR3 is TGTGCCAGCAGAGGGGCAGGGAGGGCTGAGCAGTTCTTC. The V and J genes are TRBV11-2 and TRBJ2-1; the match to TRBD2 covers 7 bases. Germline CDR1 and CDR2: SGHAT and FQNNGV. The V and J ends lost 6 bases and 9 bases, in that order; junction bases with no gene match: 8. This CDR3 contains 13 residues.